This T cell receptor beta chain was identified in a study of T cell responses to AZD1222 COVID-19 vaccine. The repertoire was sequenced with immunoSEQ multiplex PCR; TCRdb's copy has only in-frame clones and lacks some. This table holds fewer than 200,000 clones, more than 75% found once. Regarding the study as a whole: Increases in Spike-specific TCR breadth and depth were seen after two AZD1222 doses.

Germline assignment: CDR1 LNHDA and CDR2 SQIVND (reference sequence). V gave up 5 bases and J gave up 0 bases; unmatched junction bases: 12. This CDR3 spans 20 amino acids. Researchers grouped second doses given at about 4 or about 12 weeks into one pool. Comments on this clone: Its antigen remains unknown.

The sequence came from an adult who received the AZD1222 COVID-19 vaccine. This chain joins TRBV19 and TRBJ2-4; 14 bases are shared with TRBD2. The starting material was peripheral blood, obtained 28 days after the second AZD1222 dose. CDR3: CASSPIPGLAGGGAKNIQYF. DNA for the CDR3: TGTGCCAGTAGTCCGATTCCCGGACTAGCGGGGGGAGGAGCCAAAAACATTCAGTACTTC.